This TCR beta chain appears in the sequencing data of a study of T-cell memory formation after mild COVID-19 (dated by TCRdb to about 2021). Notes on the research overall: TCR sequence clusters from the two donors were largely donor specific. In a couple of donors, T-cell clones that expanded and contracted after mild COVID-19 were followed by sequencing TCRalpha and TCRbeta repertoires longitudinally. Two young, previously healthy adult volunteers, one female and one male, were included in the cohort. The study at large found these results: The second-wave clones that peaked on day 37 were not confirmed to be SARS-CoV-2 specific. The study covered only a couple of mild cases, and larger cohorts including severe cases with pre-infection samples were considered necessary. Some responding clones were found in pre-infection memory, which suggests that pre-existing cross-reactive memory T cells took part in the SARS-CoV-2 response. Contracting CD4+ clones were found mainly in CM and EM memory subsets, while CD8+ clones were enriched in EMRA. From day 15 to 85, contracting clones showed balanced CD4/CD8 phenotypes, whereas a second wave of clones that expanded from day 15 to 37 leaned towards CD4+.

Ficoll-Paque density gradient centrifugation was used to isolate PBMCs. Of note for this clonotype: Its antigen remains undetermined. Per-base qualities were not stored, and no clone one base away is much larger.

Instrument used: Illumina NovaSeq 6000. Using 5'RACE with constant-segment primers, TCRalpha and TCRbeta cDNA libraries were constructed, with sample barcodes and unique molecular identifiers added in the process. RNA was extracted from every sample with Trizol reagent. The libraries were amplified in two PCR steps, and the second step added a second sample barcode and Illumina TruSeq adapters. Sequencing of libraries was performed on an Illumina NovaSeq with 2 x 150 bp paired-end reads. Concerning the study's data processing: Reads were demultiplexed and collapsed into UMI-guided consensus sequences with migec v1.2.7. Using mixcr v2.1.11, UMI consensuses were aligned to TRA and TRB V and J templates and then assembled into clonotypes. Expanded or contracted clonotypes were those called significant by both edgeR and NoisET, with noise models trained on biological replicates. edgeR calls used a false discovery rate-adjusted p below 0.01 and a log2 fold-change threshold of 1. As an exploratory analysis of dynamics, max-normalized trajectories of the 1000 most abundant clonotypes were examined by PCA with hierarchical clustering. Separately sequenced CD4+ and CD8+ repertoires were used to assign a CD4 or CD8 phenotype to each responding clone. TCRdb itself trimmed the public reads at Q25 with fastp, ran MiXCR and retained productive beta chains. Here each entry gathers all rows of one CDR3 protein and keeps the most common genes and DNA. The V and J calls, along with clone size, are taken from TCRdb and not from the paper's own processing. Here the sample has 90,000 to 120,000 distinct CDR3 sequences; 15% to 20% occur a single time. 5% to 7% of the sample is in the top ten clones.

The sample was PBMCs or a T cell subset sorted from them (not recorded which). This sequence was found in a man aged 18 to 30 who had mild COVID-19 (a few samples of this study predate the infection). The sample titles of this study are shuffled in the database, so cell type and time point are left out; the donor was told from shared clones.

The nucleotide sequence reads as follows: TGTGCCATCAGTGAAACAGGGAGGGCCGGCTACACCTTC. Its protein reads: CAISETGRAGYTF. This sequence uses TRBV10-3 and TRBJ1-2; D gene: possibly TRBD1, on 6 matching bases. The junction shows trimming of 3 bases on V and 8 bases on J, plus 13 bases between the germline ends. The CDR3, from cysteine to phenylalanine, totals 13 residues. Just CDR3 DNA is preserved here, 39 bases in frame from base 1. Sequences ENHRY (CDR1) and SYGVKD (CDR2) are obtained from the germline V gene.